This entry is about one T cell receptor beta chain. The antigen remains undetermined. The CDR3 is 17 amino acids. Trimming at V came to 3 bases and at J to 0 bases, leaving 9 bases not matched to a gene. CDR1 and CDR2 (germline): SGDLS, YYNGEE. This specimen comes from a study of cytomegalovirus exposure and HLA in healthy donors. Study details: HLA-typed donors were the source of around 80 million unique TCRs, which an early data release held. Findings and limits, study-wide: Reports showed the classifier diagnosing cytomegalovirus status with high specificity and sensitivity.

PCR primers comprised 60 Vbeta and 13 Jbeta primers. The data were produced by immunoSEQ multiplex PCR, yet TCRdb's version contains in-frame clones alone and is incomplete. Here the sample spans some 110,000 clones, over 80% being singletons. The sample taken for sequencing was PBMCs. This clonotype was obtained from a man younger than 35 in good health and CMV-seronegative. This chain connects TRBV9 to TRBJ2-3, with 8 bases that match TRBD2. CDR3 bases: TGTGCCAGCAGCGAACCTAGCGGGCACACTAGCACAGATACGCAGTATTTT. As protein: CASSEPSGHTSTDTQYF. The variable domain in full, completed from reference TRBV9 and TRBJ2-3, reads DSGVTQTPKHLITATGQRVTLRCSPRSGDLSVYWYQQSLDQGLQFLIQYYNGEERAKGNILERFSAQQFPDLHSELNLSSLELGDSALYFCASSEPSGHTSTDTQYFGPGTRLTVL.